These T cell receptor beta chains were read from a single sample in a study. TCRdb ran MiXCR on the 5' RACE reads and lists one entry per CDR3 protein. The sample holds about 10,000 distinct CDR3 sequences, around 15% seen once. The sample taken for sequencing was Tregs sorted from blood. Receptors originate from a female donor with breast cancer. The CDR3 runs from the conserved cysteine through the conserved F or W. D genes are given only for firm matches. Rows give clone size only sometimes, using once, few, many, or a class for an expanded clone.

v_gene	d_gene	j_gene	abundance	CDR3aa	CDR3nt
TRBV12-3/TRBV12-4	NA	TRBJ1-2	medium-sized	CASSLGARGYTF	TGTGCCAGCAGTTTAGGGGCGAGGGGCTACACCTTC
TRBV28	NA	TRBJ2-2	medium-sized	CASRAGNTGELFF	TGTGCCAGCAGGGCAGGGAACACCGGGGAGCTGTTTTTT
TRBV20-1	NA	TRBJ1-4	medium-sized	CSAKGGVEKLFF	TGCAGTGCTAAGGGGGGAGTTGAAAAACTGTTTTTT
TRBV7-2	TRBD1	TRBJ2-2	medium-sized	CASSLPTGRVTGELFF	TGTGCCAGCAGCCTCCCGACAGGGAGAGTCACCGGGGAGCTGTTTTTT
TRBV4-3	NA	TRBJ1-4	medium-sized	CASSPSRFGGKLFF	TGCGCCAGCAGCCCCTCACGATTTGGGGGTAAACTGTTTTTT
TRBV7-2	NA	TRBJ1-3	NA	CASSLKQGNTIYF	TGTGCCAGCAGCTTAAAGCAGGGCAACACCATATATTTT
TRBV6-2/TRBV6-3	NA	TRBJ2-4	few	CASRDRQSAKNIQYF	TGTGCCAGCAGGGATCGACAGTCAGCCAAAAACATTCAGTACTTC
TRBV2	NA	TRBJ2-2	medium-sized	CASSDFEVAGELFF	TGTGCCAGCAGTGACTTCGAGGTGGCCGGGGAGCTGTTTTTT
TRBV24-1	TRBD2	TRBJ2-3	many	CATSDPGLAGFAQYF	TGTGCCACCAGTGACCCGGGACTAGCGGGATTCGCGCAGTATTTT
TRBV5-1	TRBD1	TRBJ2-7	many	CASSQGQGKSYEQYF	TGCGCCAGCAGCCAAGGACAGGGCAAGTCTTACGAGCAGTACTTC
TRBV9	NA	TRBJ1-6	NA	CASSGQGDHSPLHF	TGTGCCAGCAGCGGGCAGGGTGACCATTCACCCCTCCACTTT
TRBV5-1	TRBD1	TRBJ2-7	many	CASSPGTAYEQYF	TGCGCCAGCAGCCCTGGGACAGCCTACGAGCAGTACTTC
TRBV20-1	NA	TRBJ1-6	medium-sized	CSASRSTRGLGSPLHF	TGCAGTGCTAGCCGCTCGACACGAGGGCTTGGTTCACCCCTCCACTTT
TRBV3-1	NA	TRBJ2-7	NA	CASSPMTIPYEQYF	TGTGCCAGCAGCCCCATGACAATCCCCTACGAGCAGTACTTC